The sequence of this T cell receptor beta chain was determined in a study of T-cell memory formation after mild COVID-19. With V trimmed by 0 bases and J by 0 bases, 4 bases remained unmatched. This CDR3 region has 16 residues. From germline, CDR1 is SGHRS and CDR2 YFSETQ. cDNA libraries for TCR alpha and TCR beta, carrying sample barcodes and UMIs, came from 5'RACE with constant-segment primers. From the 5' RACE reads, TCRdb called clonotypes with MiXCR, one entry per CDR3 protein. The table lists about 430,000 distinct CDR3 sequences, under 20% of them singletons. The source of this sequence is a man between 18 and 35 years old who had mild COVID-19 (a few samples of this study predate the infection). Cell type and time point are not known. V and J are TRBV5-1 and TRBJ2-5; 8 bases line up with TRBD2. Sequencing was done on a sample of PBMCs or a T cell subset sorted from them (not recorded which). The CDR3 DNA reads as TGCGCCAGCAGCTTGGGAGGCGGGGGGAACCAAGAGACCCAGTACTTC. Protein product: CASSLGGGGNQETQYF. Full variable domain (outside the CDR3, taken from reference TRBV5-1 and TRBJ2-5): KAGVTQTPRYLIKTRGQQVTLSCSPISGHRSVSWYQQTPGQGLQFLFEYFSETQRNKGNFPGRFSGRQFSNSRSEMNVSTLELGDSALYLCASSLGGGGNQETQYFGPGTRLLVL.